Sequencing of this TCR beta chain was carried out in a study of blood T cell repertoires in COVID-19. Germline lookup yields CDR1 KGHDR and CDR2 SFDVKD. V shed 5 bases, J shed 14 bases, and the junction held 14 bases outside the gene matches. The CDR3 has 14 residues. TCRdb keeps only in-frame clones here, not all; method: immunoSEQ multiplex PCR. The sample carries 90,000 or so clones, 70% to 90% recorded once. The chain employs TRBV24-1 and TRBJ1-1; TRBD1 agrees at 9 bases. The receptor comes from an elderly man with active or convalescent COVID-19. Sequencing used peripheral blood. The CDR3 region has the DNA TGTGCCACCAGTGCCGGGACAGGGCTAGTCAAGATCTTCTTT. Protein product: CATSAGTGLVKIFF.